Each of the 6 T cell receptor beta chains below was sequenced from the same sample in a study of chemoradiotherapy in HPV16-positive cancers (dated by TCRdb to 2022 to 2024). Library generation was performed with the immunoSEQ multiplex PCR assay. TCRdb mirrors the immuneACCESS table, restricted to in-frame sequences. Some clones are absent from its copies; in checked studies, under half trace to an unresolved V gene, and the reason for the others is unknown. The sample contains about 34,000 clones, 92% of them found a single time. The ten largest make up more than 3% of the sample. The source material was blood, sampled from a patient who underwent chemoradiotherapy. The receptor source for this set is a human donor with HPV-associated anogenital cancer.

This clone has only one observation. CDR3 sequence: CASSPGTRSEQYF. CDR3 sequence (DNA): TGTGCCAGCAGTCCCGGGACTAGGAGCGAGCAGTACTTC. The chain recombines TRBV27 with TRBJ2-7; 8 bases match TRBD2. CDR3 length: 13 amino acids. With V trimmed by 5 bases and J by 6 bases, 6 bases remained unmatched. Germline V CDR1 and CDR2: MNHEY, SMNVEV (reference sequence).

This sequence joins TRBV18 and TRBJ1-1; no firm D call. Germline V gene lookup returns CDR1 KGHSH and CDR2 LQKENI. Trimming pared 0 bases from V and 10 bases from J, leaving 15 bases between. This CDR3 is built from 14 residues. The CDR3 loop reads CASSPPTLLPSAFF. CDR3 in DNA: TGTGCCAGCTCACCACCAACCCTCTTACCTTCAGCTTTCTTT.

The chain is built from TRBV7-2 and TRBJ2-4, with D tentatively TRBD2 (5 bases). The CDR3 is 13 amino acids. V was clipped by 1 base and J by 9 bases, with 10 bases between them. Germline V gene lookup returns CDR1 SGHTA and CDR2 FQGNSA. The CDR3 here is CASSLDLGGIQYF. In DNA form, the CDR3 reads TGTGCCAGCAGCTTAGACCTAGGAGGCATTCAGTACTTC.

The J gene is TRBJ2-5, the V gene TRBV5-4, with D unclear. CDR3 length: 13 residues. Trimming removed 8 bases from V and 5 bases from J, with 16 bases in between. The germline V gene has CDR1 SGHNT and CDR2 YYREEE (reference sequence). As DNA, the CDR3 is TGTGCCAGTAGTGATCGTAACGCGGAGACCCAGTACTTC. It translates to CASSDRNAETQYF.

CDR3 loop: CASSLFGTAENQPQHF. CDR3 in DNA: TGTGCCAGCAGTTTATTCGGGACCGCCGAAAATCAGCCCCAGCATTTT. The rearrangement joins TRBV27 to TRBJ1-5; perhaps TRBD1 as D (5 bases). The germline gives CDR1 MNHEY, CDR2 SMNVEV (reference sequence). V was cut by 1 base and J by 4 bases, with 14 bases left in between. This CDR3 comprises 16 residues.

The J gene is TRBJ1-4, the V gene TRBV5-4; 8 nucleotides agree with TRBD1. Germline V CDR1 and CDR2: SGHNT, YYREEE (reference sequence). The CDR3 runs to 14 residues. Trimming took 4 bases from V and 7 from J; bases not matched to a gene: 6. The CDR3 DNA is TGTGCCAGCAGCAGCGGGACAGGCCCTGAAAAACTGTTTTTT. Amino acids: CASSSGTGPEKLFF.